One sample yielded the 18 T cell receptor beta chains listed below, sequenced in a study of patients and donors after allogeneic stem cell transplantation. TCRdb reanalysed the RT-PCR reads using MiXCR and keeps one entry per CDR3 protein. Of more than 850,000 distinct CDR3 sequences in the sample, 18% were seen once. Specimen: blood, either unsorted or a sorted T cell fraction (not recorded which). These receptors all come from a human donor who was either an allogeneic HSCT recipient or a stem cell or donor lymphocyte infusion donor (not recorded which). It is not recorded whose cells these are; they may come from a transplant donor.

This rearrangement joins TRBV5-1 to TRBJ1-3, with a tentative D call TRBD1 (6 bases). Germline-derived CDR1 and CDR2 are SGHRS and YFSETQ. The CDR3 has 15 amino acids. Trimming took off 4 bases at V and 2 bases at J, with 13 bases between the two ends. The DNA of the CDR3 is TGCGCCAGCAGCCAAAAGGACAGCCCTGGAAACACCATATATTTT. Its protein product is CASSQKDSPGNTIYF.

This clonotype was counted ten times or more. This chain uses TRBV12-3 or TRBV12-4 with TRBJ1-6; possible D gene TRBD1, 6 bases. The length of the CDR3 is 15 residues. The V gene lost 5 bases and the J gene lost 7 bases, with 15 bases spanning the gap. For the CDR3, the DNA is TGTGCCAGCAGTCGCAGGACAGCTTGGAATTCACCCCTCCACTTT. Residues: CASSRRTAWNSPLHF.

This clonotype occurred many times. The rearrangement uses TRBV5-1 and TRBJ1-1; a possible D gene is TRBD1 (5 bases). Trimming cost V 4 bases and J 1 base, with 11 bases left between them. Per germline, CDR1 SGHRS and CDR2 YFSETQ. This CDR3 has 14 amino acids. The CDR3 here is CASSRGKQNTEAFF. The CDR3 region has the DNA TGCGCCAGCAGCCGGGGGAAACAGAACACTGAAGCTTTCTTT.

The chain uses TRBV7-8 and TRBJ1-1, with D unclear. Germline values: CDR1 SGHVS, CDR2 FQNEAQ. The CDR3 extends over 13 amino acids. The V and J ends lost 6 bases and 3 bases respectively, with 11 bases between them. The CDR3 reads CASRLIWDTEAFF. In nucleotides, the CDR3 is TGTGCCAGCAGACTAATATGGGACACTGAAGCTTTCTTT.

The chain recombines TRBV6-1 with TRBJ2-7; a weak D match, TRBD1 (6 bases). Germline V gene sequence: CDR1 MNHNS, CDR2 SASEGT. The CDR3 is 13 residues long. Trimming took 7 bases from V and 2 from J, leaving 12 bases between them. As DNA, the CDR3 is TGTGCCAGCATGGCGACAGGCCCCTACGAGCAGTACTTC. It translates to CASMATGPYEQYF.

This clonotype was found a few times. DNA for the CDR3: TGTGCCAGCAGTCTACCGGGACAGGTTTACAATGAGCAGTTCTTC. Its protein product is CASSLPGQVYNEQFF. The chain is built from TRBV6-2 or TRBV6-3 and TRBJ2-1, with TRBD1 identical over 8 bases. CDR1 MNHEY and CDR2 SVGEGT come from the germline V gene. V trimming: 5 bases; J trimming: 4 bases; junction bases outside the gene matches: 7. The CDR3 loop spans 15 amino acids.

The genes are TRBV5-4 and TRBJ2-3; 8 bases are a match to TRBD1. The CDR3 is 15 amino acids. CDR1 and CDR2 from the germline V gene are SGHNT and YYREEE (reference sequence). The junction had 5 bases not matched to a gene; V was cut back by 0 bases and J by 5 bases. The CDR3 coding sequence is TGTGCCAGCAGCTTGGCAGAAACAGGGGGAGATACGCAGTATTTT. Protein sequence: CASSLAETGGDTQYF.

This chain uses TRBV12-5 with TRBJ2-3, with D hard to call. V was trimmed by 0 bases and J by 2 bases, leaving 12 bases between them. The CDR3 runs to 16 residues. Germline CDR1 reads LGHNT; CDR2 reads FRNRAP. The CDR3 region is CASGLVIGANTDTQYF. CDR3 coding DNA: TGTGCTAGTGGTTTGGTAATTGGTGCGAACACAGATACGCAGTATTTT.

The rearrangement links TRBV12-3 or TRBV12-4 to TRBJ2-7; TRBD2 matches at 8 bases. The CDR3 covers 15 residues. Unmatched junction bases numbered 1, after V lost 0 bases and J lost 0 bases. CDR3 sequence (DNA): TGTGCCAGCAGTTTAGCCGGGAGGGCCTCCTACGAGCAGTACTTC. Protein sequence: CASSLAGRASYEQYF.

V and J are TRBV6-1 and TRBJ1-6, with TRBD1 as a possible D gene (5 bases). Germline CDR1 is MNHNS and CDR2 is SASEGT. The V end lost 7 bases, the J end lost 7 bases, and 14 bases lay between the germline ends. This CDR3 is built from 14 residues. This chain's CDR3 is CASKSGGTNSPLHF. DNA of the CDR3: TGTGCCAGCAAGTCCGGGGGAACAAATTCACCCCTCCACTTT.

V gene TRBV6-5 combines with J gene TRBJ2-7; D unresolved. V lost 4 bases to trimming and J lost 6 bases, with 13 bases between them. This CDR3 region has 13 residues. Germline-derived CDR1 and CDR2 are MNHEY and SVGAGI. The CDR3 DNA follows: TGTGCCAGCAGTTTCCCCTCAGTATCCGAGCAGTACTTC. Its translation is CASSFPSVSEQYF.

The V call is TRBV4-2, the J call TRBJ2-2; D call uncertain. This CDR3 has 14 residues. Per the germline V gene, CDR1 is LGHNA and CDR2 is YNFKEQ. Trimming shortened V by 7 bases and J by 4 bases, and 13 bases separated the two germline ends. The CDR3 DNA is TGTGCCAGCACCTCTTCCCCCCCCACCGGGGAGCTGTTTTTT. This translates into CASTSSPPTGELFF.

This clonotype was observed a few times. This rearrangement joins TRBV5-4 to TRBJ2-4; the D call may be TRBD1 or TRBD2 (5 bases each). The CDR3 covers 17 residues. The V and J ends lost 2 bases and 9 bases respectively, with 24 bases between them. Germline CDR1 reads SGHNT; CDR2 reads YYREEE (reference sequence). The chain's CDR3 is CASSLRQRGVKGTIQYF. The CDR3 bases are TGTGCCAGCAGCTTACGACAACGCGGAGTCAAGGGGACCATTCAGTACTTC.

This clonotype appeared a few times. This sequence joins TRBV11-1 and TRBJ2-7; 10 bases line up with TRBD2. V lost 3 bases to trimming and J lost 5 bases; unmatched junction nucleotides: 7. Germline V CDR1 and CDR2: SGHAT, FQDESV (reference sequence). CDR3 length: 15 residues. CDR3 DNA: TGTGCCAGCAGCTTGGAACTAGCGGGATCTAACGAGCAGTACTTC. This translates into CASSLELAGSNEQYF.

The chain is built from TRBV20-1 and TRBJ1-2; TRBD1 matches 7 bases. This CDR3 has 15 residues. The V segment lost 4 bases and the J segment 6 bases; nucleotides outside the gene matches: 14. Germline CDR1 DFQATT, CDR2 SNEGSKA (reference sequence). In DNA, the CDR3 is TGCAGTGCTATCTACCCCGGGACAGTAGGTCATGGCTACACCTTC. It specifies CSAIYPGTVGHGYTF.

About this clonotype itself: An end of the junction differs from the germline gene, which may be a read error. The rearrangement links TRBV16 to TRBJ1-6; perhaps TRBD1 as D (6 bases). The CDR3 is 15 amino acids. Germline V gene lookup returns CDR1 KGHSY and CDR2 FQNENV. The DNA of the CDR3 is TGTGCCAGCAGCCAACGAGGCACAGGGCGGTCACCCCCCCACTTT. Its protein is CASSQRGTGRSPPHF. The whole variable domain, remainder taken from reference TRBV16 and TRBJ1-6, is GEEVAQTPKHLVRGEGQKAKLYCAPIKGHSYVFWYQQVLKNEFKFLISFQNENVFDETGMPKERFSAKCLPNSPCSLEIQATKLEDSAVYFCASSQRGTGRSPPHFGNGTRLTVT.

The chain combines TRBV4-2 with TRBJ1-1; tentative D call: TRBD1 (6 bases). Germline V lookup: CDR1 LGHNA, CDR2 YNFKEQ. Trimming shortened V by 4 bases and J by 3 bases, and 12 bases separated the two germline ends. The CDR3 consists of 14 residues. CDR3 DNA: TGTGCCAGCAGCCCTCGGACAGAATACACTGAAGCTTTCTTT. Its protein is CASSPRTEYTEAFF.

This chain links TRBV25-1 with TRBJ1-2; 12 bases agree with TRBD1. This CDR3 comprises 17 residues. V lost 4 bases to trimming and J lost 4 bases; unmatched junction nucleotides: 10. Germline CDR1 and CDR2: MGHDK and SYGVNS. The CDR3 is CASSARDRGRRGYGYTF. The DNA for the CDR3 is TGTGCCAGCAGTGCGCGGGACAGGGGGCGTCGGGGCTATGGCTACACCTTC.